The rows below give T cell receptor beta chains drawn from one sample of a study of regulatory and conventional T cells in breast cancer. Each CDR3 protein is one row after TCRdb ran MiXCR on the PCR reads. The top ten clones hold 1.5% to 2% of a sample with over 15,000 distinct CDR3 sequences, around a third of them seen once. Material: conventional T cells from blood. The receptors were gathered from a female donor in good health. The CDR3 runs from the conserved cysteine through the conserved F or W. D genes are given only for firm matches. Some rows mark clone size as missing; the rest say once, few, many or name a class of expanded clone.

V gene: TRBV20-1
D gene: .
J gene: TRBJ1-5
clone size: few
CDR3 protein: CSAGSGDQPQHF
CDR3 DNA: TGCAGTGCCGGATCGGGGGACCAGCCCCAGCATTTT

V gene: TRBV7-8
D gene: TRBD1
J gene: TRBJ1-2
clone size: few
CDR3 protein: CASTGGQGFLGYTF
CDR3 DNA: TGTGCCAGCACGGGGGGACAGGGGTTTTTGGGCTACACCTTC

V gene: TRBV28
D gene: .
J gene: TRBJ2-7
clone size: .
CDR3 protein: CASSRQDIAEQYF
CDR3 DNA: TGTGCCAGCAGCCGACAGGATATAGCCGAGCAGTACTTC

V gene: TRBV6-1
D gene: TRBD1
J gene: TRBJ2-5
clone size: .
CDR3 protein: CASSATGVPETQYF
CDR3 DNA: TGTGCCAGCAGTGCCACAGGGGTTCCAGAGACCCAGTACTTC

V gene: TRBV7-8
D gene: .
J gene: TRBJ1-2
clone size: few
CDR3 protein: CASSPDGNYGYTF
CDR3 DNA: TGTGCCAGCAGCCCGGACGGGAACTATGGCTACACCTTC

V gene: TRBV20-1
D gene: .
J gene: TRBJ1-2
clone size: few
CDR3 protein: CRGGDRNYGYTF
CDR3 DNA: TGCAGGGGGGGCGACAGGAACTATGGCTACACCTTC

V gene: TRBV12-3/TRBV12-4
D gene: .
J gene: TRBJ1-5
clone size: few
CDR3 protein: CASSLAGGVVGQPQHF
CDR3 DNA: TGTGCCAGCAGTTTAGCGGGGGGGGTAGTAGGTCAGCCCCAGCATTTT

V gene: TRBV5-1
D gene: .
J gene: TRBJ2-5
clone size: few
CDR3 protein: CASSLNLETQYF
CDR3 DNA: TGCGCCAGCAGCTTGAACCTGGAGACCCAGTACTTC

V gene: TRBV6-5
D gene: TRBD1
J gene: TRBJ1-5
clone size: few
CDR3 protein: CASTQGANQPQHF
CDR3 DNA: TGTGCCAGCACCCAGGGGGCGAATCAGCCCCAGCATTTT

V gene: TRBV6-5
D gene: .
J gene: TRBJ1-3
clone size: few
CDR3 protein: CASSYYPRSSGNTIYF
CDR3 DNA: TGTGCCAGCAGTTACTACCCTCGGAGCTCTGGAAACACCATATATTTT

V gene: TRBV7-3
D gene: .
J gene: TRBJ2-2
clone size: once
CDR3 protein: CASSRLEAGELFF
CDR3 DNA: TGTGCCAGCAGCCGTTTAGAAGCCGGGGAGCTGTTTTTT

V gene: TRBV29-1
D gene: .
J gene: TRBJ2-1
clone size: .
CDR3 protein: CSAVRRAEIFYDEQFF
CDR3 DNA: TGCAGCGCTGTACGCCGGGCCGAGATTTTCTACGATGAGCAGTTCTTC

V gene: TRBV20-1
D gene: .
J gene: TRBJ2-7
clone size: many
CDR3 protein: CSARQTGEGEQYF
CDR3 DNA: TGCAGTGCTAGACAGACAGGGGAGGGGGAGCAGTACTTC

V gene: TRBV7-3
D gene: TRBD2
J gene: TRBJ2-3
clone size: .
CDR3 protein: CASSLIPQTSGASTDTQYF
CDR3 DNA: TGTGCCAGCAGCCTAATCCCCCAGACTAGCGGGGCTAGCACAGATACGCAGTATTTT

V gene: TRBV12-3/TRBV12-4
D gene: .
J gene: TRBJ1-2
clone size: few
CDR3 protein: CVSSPDGNYGYTF
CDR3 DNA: TGTGTCAGCAGCCCCGACGGTAACTATGGCTACACCTTC

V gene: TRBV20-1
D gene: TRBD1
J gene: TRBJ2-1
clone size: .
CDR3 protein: CSATTGLPSNEQFF
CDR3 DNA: TGCAGTGCGACGACAGGGTTGCCCTCCAATGAGCAGTTCTTC

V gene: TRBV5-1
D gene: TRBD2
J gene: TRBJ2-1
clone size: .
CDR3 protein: CASTLGLAGDGSYNEQFF
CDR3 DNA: TGCGCCAGCACCCTCGGACTAGCGGGAGACGGCTCCTACAATGAGCAGTTCTTC

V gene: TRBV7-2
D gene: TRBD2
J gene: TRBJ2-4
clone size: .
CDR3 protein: CASRPGGSLAKNIQYF
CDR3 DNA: TGTGCCAGCAGGCCGGGGGGGTCGCTAGCCAAAAACATTCAGTACTTC

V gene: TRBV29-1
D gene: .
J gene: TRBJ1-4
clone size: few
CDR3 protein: CSVEGGEKLFF
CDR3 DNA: TGCAGCGTTGAAGGGGGCGAAAAACTGTTTTTT

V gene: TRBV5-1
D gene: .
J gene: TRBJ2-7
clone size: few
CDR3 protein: CASSLTGDLPSF
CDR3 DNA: TGCGCCAGCAGCTTGACGGGGGACCTGCCCAGCTTC

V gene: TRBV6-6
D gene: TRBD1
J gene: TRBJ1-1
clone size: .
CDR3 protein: CASRPGGTNTEAFF
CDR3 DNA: TGTGCCAGCAGGCCAGGGGGAACGAACACTGAAGCTTTCTTT

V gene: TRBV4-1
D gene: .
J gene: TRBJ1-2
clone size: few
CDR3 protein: CASSRTQDRDYGYTF
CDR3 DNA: TGCGCCAGCAGCCGAACACAGGATCGGGACTATGGCTACACCTTC

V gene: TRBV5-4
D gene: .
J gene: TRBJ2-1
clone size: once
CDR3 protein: CATISAGVGDNEQFF
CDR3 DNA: TGTGCCACCATTTCCGCGGGCGTGGGTGATAATGAGCAGTTCTTC

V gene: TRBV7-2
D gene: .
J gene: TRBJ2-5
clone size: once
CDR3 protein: CASSSSRGRKETQYF
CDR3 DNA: TGTGCTAGCAGTTCCTCGAGGGGGAGGAAAGAGACCCAGTACTTC

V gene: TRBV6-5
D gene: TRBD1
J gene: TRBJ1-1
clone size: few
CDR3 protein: CASSYQGANTEAFF
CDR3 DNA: TGTGCCAGCAGTTACCAGGGGGCGAACACTGAAGCTTTCTTT

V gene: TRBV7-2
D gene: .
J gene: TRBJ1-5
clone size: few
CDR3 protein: CASSQGGGRNQPQHF
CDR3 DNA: TGTGCCAGCAGCCAAGGAGGGGGACGCAATCAGCCCCAGCATTTT